This is a list of T cell receptor beta chains from one sample in a study of human T cells and chemical hapten exposure. One entry per CDR3 protein, called by TCRdb with MiXCR from the RACE reads. The sample lists about 200,000 distinct CDR3 sequences, more than 20% occurring once. Source: whole blood, taken in connection with sensitization to the hapten diphenylcyclopropenone (DPC). Receptor source: a woman aged 35 to 49 with alopecia areata. Some clones in this sample may be carry-over from other donors' samples. CDR3s include the opening cysteine and the closing phenylalanine or tryptophan.

TRBV7-2,CASSSGPPLEQYF
TRBV4-3,CASSQEVQQSNYGYTF
TRBV4-2,CASSQERASGMGNEQFF
TRBV6-2/TRBV6-3,CATSKGVQWTTDTQYF
TRBV20-1,CSARTGVEKLFF
TRBV5-1,CASSPDRGGNTIYF
TRBV20-1,CSAWDTGLKKLFF
TRBV24-1,CATSEGGAQPQHF
TRBV5-5,CASSLLATYNEQFF
TRBV24-1,CATSATDRGRNEQFF
TRBV4-3,CASSTRGLDTEAFF
TRBV29-1,CSVGTRNTDTQYF
TRBV5-1,CASSLALGTPTEAFF
TRBV12-3/TRBV12-4,CASTPGQGVNEQFF
TRBV24-1,CATSDARTGIGELFF
TRBV7-9,CASSLVGGGHTEAFF
TRBV7-9,CASSLIPPGFSYEQYF
TRBV5-1,CASSFAKDYEQYF
TRBV4-2,CASSQEGAGTDTQYF
TRBV25-1,CASSEPGNEKLFF
TRBV15,CATSSGESFGAYGYTF
TRBV28,CASLTQGAYEQYF
TRBV2,CASRPGRNSGNTIYF
TRBV28,CASSGGTSGSLGEQYF
TRBV10-3,CAISSQARQRKETQYF
TRBV7-2,CASSLAVGFRGANVLTF
TRBV7-2,CASSFPGQGGNTIYF
TRBV6-2/TRBV6-3,CASSPQGNEQFF
TRBV15,CATSRDPTSQPEQYF
TRBV28,CASSFPLAGGTDTQYF
TRBV12-3/TRBV12-4,CASSPRTSGPHEQYF
TRBV5-1,CASSLSPSGTTYNEQFF
TRBV27,CASSFASAYNEQFF
TRBV7-2,CASSLWPGTASYEQYF
TRBV6-2/TRBV6-3,CASSSISEGYEKLFF
TRBV11-2,CASSLDFSSDTQYF
TRBV5-1,CASSPSRGPAEYNEQFF
TRBV20-1,CSARDPGAPNEKLFF
TRBV4-2,CASSQGVAPGGMRFF
TRBV7-9,CASSFKGNNEQFF
TRBV20-1,CSARTGLYNEQFF